This T cell receptor (beta chain) comes out of a study of T cells in localized non-small cell lung cancer. Whole-study results and caveats: In the blood, greater T cell density corresponded to longer overall survival. As only one tumor region underwent sequencing, heterogeneity remains possible.

TCRdb keeps only in-frame clones here, not all; method: immunoSEQ multiplex PCR. The sample lists about 72,000 clones; 84% were seen once. As regards this clone: No antigen is known for it.

This CDR3 is 15 amino acids long. V was trimmed by 2 bases and J by 5 bases, leaving 13 bases between them. The chain carries TRBV23-1 and TRBJ2-1; D unclear. TRBV23-1 qualifies as an ORF whose function is uncertain. This specimen was peripheral blood, taken before any cancer treatment. This sequence was found in a female donor older than 55 with stage I lung adenocarcinoma. CDR3 coding DNA: TGCGCCAGCAGTCAAACCACCTCCGTGCACAATGAGCAGTTCTTC. Residues: CASSQTTSVHNEQFF.